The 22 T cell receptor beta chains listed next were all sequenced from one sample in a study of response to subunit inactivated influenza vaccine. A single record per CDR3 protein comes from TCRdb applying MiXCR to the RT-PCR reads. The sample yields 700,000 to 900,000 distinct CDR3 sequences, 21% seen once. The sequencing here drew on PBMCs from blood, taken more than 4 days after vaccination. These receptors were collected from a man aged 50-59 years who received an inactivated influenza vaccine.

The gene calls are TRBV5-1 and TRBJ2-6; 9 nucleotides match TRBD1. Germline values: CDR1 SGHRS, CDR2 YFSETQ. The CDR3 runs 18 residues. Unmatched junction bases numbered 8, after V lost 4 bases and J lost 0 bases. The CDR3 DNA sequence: TGCGCCAGCAGCCTAAGACAGGGGGGAGGCTCTGGGGCCAACGTCCTGACTTTC. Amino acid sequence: CASSLRQGGGSGANVLTF.

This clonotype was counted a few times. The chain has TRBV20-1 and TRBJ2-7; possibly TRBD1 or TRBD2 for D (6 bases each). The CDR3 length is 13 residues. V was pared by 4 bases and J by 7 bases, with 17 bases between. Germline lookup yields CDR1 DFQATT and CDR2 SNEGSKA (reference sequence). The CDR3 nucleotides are TGCAGTGCTAAACGGGGGCAGTTAGGAGAGCAGTACTTC. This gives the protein CSAKRGQLGEQYF.

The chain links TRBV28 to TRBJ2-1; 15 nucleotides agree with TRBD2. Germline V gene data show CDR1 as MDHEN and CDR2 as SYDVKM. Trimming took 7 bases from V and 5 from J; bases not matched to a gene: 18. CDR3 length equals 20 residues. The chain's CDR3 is CASISNQGWTSGRGNNEQFF. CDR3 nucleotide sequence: TGTGCCAGCATCTCGAATCAGGGCTGGACTAGCGGGAGGGGGAACAATGAGCAGTTCTTC.

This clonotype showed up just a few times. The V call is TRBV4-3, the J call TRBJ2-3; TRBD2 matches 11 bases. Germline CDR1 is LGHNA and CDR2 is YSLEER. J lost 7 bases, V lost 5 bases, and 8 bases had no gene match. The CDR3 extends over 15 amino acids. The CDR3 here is CASSVRLAGLHTQYF. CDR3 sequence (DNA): TGCGCCAGCAGCGTACGACTAGCGGGGCTTCATACGCAGTATTTT.

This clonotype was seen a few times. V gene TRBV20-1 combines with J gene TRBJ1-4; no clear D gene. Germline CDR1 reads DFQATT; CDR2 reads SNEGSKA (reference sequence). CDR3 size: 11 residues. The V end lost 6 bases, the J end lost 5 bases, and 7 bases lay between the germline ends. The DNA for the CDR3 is TGCAGTGCACAGCAAAATGAAAAACTGTTTTTT. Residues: CSAQQNEKLFF.

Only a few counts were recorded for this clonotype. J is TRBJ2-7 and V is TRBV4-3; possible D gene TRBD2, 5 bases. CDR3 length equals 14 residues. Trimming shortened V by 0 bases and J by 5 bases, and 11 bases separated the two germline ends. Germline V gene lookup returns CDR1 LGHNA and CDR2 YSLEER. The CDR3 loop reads CASSQDLGRNEQYF. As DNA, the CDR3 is TGCGCCAGCAGCCAAGATTTGGGGAGAAACGAGCAGTACTTC.

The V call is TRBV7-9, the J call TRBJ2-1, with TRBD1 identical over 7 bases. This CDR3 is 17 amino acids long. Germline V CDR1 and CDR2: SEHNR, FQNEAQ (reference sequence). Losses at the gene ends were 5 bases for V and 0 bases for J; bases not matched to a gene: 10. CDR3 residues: CASSTGASTSSYNEQFF. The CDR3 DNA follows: TGTGCCAGCAGCACAGGGGCCAGCACAAGCTCCTACAATGAGCAGTTCTTC.

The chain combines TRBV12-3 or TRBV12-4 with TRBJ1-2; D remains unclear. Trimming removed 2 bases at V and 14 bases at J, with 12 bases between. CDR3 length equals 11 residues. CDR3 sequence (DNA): TGTGCCAGCAGTTTAATCGAAACGGTTACCTTC. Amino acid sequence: CASSLIETVTF.

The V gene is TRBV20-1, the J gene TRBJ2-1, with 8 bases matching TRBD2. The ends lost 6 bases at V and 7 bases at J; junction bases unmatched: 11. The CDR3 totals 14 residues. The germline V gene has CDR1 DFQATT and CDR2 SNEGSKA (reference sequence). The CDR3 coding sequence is TGCAGTGCCAGTCTAGCGGGCATCGGGAATGAGCAGTTCTTC. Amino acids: CSASLAGIGNEQFF.

CDR3 DNA sequence: TGCGCCAGCAGCCAAGTTGCACAGGTCGGTTTAGCCTACGAGCAGTACTTC. Its translation is CASSQVAQVGLAYEQYF. The chain joins TRBV4-3 to TRBJ2-7, with a weak D call TRBD1 (5 bases). The CDR3 contains 17 residues. Germline-derived CDR1 and CDR2 are LGHNA and YSLEER. The germline V and J ends were trimmed by 1 base and 2 bases, with 18 bases remaining between them.

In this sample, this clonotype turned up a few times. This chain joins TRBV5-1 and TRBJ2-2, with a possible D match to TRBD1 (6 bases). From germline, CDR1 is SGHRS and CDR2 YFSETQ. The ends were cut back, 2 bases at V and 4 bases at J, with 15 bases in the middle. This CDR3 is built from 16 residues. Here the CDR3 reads CASSFGTRDLTGELFF. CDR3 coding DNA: TGCGCCAGCAGCTTTGGGACAAGGGACCTCACCGGGGAGCTGTTTTTT.

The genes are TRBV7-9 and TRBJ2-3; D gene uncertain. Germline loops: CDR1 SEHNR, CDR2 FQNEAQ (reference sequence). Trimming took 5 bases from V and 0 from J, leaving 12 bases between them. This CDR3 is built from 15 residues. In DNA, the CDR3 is TGTGCCAGCAGCAAAAATAGGCGTAGCACAGATACGCAGTATTTT. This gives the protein CASSKNRRSTDTQYF.

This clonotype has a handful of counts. The CDR3 DNA sequence: TGCAGTGCTAGCCAGGGGACTAGCGGGAGGGCAGGAGAGACCCAGTACTTC. Protein: CSASQGTSGRAGETQYF. V usage is TRBV20-1 and J usage is TRBJ2-5; 16 bases are shared with TRBD2. This CDR3 has 17 amino acids. Germline trimming cut 3 bases from V and 4 bases from J; bases unmatched to any gene: 8. Germline CDR1 and CDR2: DFQATT and SNEGSKA (reference sequence).

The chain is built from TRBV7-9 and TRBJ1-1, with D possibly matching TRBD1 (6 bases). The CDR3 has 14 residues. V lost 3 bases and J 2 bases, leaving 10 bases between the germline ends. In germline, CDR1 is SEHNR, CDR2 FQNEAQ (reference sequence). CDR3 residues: CASSFGQINTEAFF. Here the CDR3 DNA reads TGTGCCAGCAGCTTTGGACAGATTAACACTGAAGCTTTCTTT.

Written as DNA, the CDR3 is TGCAGTGCTAGTTTCCGGCAAGAGACCCAGTACTTC. It codes for CSASFRQETQYF. The rearrangement joins TRBV20-1 to TRBJ2-5, with D unclear. Germline loops: CDR1 DFQATT, CDR2 SNEGSKA (reference sequence). This CDR3 has 12 residues. Trimming pared 3 bases from V and 2 bases from J, leaving 7 bases between.

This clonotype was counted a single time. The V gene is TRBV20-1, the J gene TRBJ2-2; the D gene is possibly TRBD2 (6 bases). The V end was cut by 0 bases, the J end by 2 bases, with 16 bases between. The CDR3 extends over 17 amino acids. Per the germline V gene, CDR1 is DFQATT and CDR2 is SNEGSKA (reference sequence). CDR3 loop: CSARDSGTWVNTGELFF. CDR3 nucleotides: TGCAGTGCTAGAGATTCAGGGACTTGGGTAAACACCGGGGAGCTGTTTTTT.

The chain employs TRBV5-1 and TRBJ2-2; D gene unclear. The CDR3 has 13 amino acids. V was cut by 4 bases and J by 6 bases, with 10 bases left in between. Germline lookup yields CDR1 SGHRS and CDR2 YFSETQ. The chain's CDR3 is CASSPSLPGELFF. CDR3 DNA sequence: TGCGCCAGCAGCCCCTCGCTCCCCGGGGAGCTGTTTTTT. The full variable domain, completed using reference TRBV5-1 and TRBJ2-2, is KAGVTQTPRYLIKTRGQQVTLSCSPISGHRSVSWYQQTPGQGLQFLFEYFSETQRNKGNFPGRFSGRQFSNSRSEMNVSTLELGDSALYLCASSPSLPGELFFGEGSRLTVL.

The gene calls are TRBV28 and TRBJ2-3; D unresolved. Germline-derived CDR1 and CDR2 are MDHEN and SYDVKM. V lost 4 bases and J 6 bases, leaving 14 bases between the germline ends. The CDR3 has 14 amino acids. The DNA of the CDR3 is TGTGCCAGCAGTTCTGCCCCAAGGCGTGATACGCAGTATTTT. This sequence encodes CASSSAPRRDTQYF.

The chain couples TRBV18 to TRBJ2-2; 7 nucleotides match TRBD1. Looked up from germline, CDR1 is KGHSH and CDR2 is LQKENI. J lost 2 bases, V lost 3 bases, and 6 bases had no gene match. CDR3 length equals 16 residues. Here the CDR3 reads CASSPYGTANTGELFF. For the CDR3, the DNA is TGTGCCAGCTCACCTTACGGGACAGCTAACACCGGGGAGCTGTTTTTT. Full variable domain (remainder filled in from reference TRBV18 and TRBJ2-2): NAGVMQNPRHLVRRRGQEARLRCSPMKGHSHVYWYRQLPEEGLKFMVYLQKENIIDESGMPKERFSAEFPKEGPSILRIQQVVRGDSAAYFCASSPYGTANTGELFFGEGSRLTVL.

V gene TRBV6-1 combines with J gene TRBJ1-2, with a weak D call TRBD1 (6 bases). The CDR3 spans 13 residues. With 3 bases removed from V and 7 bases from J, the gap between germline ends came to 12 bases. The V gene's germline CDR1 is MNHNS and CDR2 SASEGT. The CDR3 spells CASSESLRGGYTF. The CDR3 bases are TGTGCCAGCAGTGAGAGTCTCAGGGGTGGCTACACCTTC.

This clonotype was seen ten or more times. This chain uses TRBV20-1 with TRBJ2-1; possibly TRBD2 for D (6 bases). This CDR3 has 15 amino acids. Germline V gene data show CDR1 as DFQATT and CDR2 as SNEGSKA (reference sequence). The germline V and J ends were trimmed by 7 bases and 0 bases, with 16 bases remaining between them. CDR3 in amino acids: CSVLGRRGSYNEQFF. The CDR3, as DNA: TGCAGTGTCCTAGGACGGAGGGGCTCCTACAATGAGCAGTTCTTC.

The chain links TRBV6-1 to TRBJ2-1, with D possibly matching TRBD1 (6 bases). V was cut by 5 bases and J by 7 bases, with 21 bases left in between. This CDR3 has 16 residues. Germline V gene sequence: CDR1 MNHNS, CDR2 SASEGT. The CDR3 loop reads CASSPLDSDLGNEQFF. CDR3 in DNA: TGTGCCAGCAGTCCCTTGGACAGCGACCTAGGGAATGAGCAGTTCTTC.